This TCR beta chain came from a study of blood T cell repertoires in COVID-19. At the level of the study: Samples came from the United States, Italy and Spain, spanning acute and convalescent COVID-19. PBMCs, B-cell-depleted T cells, or T cells provided the cDNA or gDNA that made up the material.

As originally analysed: By means of reference gene primer amplification, nucleated cell counts were estimated. Some clones are missing from TCRdb's copy, which holds only in-frame ones; the method was immunoSEQ multiplex PCR. V and J calls and clone size are as listed in that table; D and trimming were resolved from the DNA. The data contain 23,000 or so clones, about 76% of them singletons. This clone was seen more than once but under ten times. Source material: peripheral blood. This clonotype was obtained from a man aged 70 or older with acute or convalescent COVID-19.

The CDR3 here is CASSYSRQGGNSPLHF. The CDR3 DNA sequence: TGTGCCAGCAGTTACTCCCGACAGGGCGGGAATTCACCCCTCCACTTT. The genes are TRBV6-5 and TRBJ1-6; 7 bases match TRBD1. This CDR3 comprises 16 residues. Germline V gives CDR1 MNHEY, CDR2 SVGAGI. The ends lost 0 bases at V and 7 bases at J; junction bases unmatched: 6.